This T cell receptor (beta chain) was sequenced during a study of blood T cell repertoires in COVID-19. Study information: From T cells, B-cell-depleted T cells, or PBMCs came the material, which was cDNA or gDNA.

Germline V gene lookup returns CDR1 KGHSH and CDR2 LQKENI. V lost 0 bases, J lost 4 bases, and 15 bases lay in between. The CDR3 runs 16 residues. TCRdb keeps only in-frame clones here, not all; method: immunoSEQ multiplex PCR. The sample holds roughly 230,000 clones, approximately 84% seen once. This chain uses TRBV18 with TRBJ1-1, with D hard to call. The TCR comes from an elderly woman with acute or convalescent COVID-19. The sequencing input was peripheral blood. As DNA, the CDR3 is TGTGCCAGCTCACCACCTGGTCTTGTCGGAGGCACTGAAGCTTTCTTT. Protein product: CASSPPGLVGGTEAFF.